This passage covers 24 T cell receptor beta chains from one sample sequenced in a study of cytomegalovirus exposure and HLA in healthy donors. PCR involved 60 Vbeta and 13 Jbeta primers. The data were produced by immunoSEQ multiplex PCR, yet TCRdb's version contains in-frame clones alone and is incomplete. The sample lists about 140,000 clones, around 80% occurring once. Source material: PBMCs. The receptors were sampled from a male donor in good health and CMV-seronegative.

The CDR3, as DNA: TGTGCCAGCAGGACAGGGGGCGACTCCTACAATGAGCAGTTCTTC. Translating gives CASRTGGDSYNEQFF. The chain couples TRBV4-2 to TRBJ2-1, with 10 bases matching TRBD1. Germline loops: CDR1 LGHNA, CDR2 YNFKEQ. The CDR3 is 15 amino acids. The trim removed 6 bases at V and 0 bases at J, leaving 2 bases unmatched.

This clone was observed a handful of times. The chain carries TRBV7-5 and TRBJ1-1. TRBV7-5 is a listed pseudogene. The CDR3 is made up of 14 amino acids. As DNA, the CDR3 is TGTGTCAGAAGCTCCGAGGGCCCCGTCACTGAAGCTTTCTTT. Encoded protein: CVRSSEGPVTEAFF.

The chain uses TRBV6-1 and TRBJ1-5; D gene uncertain. V shed 3 bases and J shed 3 bases, with 6 bases lying between them. The CDR3 runs 13 residues. CDR1 and CDR2 (germline): MNHNS, SASEGT. The CDR3 spells CASSDQDNQPQHF. The CDR3 DNA sequence: TGTGCCAGCAGTGACCAGGACAATCAGCCCCAGCATTTT.

This chain joins TRBV19 and TRBJ1-1, with D tentatively TRBD1 (6 bases). The CDR3 consists of 13 residues. CDR1 and CDR2 from the germline V gene are LNHDA and SQIVND (reference sequence). Trimming cost V 4 bases and J 6 bases, with 12 bases left between them. CDR3 bases: TGTGCCAGTAGTAGTGGGGGCACACCTGAAGCTTTCTTT. This gives the protein CASSSGGTPEAFF.

This clone has a single count. The CDR3 DNA sequence: TGTGCCTGGAGTGTACGCGGCGTGGGGCGTTTTCAGCCCCAGCATTTT. As protein: CAWSVRGVGRFQPQHF. The chain uses TRBV30 and TRBJ1-5; D may be TRBD1 (5 bases). CDR1 is GTSNPN and CDR2 is SVGIG in the germline V gene (reference sequence). The CDR3 has 16 residues. The germline V and J ends were trimmed by 0 bases and 6 bases, with 18 bases remaining between them.

This chain connects TRBV2 to TRBJ2-1; 11 positions match TRBD2. The CDR3 totals 18 residues. Germline V gene data show CDR1 as SNHLY and CDR2 as FYNNEI. The ends lost 6 bases at V and 0 bases at J; junction bases unmatched: 10. CDR3 loop: CASSGLAGGISSYNEQFF. CDR3 DNA sequence: TGTGCCAGCAGCGGTCTAGCGGGGGGCATCAGCTCCTACAATGAGCAGTTCTTC.

The chain carries TRBV6-5 and TRBJ1-5; perhaps TRBD1 as D (6 bases). The V end lost 4 bases, the J end lost 3 bases, and 7 bases lay between the germline ends. This CDR3 region has 13 residues. Germline V gives CDR1 MNHEY, CDR2 SVGAGI. The DNA for the CDR3 is TGTGCCAGCAGTTGGGGGCTCAATCAGCCCCAGCATTTT. It translates to CASSWGLNQPQHF.

Notes on this clone: The sample contains more than one DNA sequence encoding this CDR3. The chain links TRBV7-2 to TRBJ1-5; tentatively, D is TRBD1 (5 bases). This CDR3 spans 14 amino acids. Germline CDR1 SGHTA, CDR2 FQGNSA. The V and J ends lost 2 bases and 7 bases respectively, with 12 bases between them. The CDR3 loop reads CASSLLGGWQPQHF. In nucleotides, the CDR3 is TGTGCCAGCAGCTTATTGGGGGGGTGGCAGCCCCAGCATTTT.

This clone has just a few counts. V usage is TRBV28 and J usage is TRBJ1-1; D might be TRBD1 (5 bases). Per germline, CDR1 MDHEN and CDR2 SYDVKM. The CDR3 totals 13 residues. Trimming took off 10 bases at V and 4 bases at J, with 16 bases between the two ends. The CDR3 DNA reads TGTGCCATCCAACCAGGGTTGCGCACTGAAGCTTTCTTT. Translation: CAIQPGLRTEAFF.

In the case of this clone: The junction differs from germline at one of its ends, possibly a read error. The V and J genes are TRBV7-7 and TRBJ2-2, with 8 bases identical to TRBD1. The CDR3 contains 19 residues. Germline assignment: CDR1 SSHAT and CDR2 FNYEAQ (reference sequence). The CDR3 DNA sequence: TGTGCTAGCAGCTTATTCCCCAAGGACAGGGATTTGAACACCGGGGAGCTGTTTTTT. The encoded protein is CASSLFPKDRDLNTGELFF.

The rearrangement uses TRBV2 and TRBJ2-1; D is perhaps TRBD2 (6 bases). The CDR3 contains 14 residues. V gave up 6 bases and J gave up 7 bases, with 16 bases separating them. Germline assignment: CDR1 SNHLY and CDR2 FYNNEI. This CDR3 is CASSMGQAGNEQFF. For the CDR3, the DNA is TGTGCCAGCAGCATGGGCCAGGCGGGGAATGAGCAGTTCTTC.

V usage is TRBV2 and J usage is TRBJ2-7, with D perhaps TRBD1 (6 bases). From germline, CDR1 is SNHLY and CDR2 FYNNEI. The CDR3 extends over 14 amino acids. V was cut by 11 bases and J by 2 bases, with 19 bases left in between. The CDR3 region is CALETGLFPYEQYF. Here the CDR3 DNA reads TGTGCCCTTGAGACAGGCCTATTCCCCTACGAGCAGTACTTC.

As to this clone: Other DNA sequences in the sample encode the same CDR3. The chain links TRBV5-4 to TRBJ2-1; no definite D call. This CDR3 has 14 amino acids. V was shortened by 0 bases and J by 1 base, with 5 bases between the two germline ends. Germline V gives CDR1 SGHNT, CDR2 YYREEE (reference sequence). CDR3 residues: CASSLAGSYNEQFF. The CDR3 DNA reads as TGTGCCAGCAGCTTGGCCGGTTCCTACAATGAGCAGTTCTTC.

The chain couples TRBV4-1 to TRBJ1-5, with D unresolved. Trimming left V 4 bases short and J 1 base short, with 20 bases between. CDR1 is MGHRA and CDR2 is YSYEKL in the germline V gene. CDR3 size: 18 residues. The chain's CDR3 is CASSRVPPARSSNQPQHF. The CDR3 DNA is TGCGCCAGCAGCCGGGTCCCACCAGCGAGGTCGAGCAATCAGCCCCAGCATTTT.

The chain combines TRBV7-2 with TRBJ2-1; 7 bases are shared with TRBD2. Germline-derived CDR1 and CDR2 are SGHTA and FQGNSA. V shed 3 bases and J 10 bases; nucleotides not matched to a gene: 9. This CDR3 is built from 14 residues. This chain's CDR3 is CASSLGGSTREQFF. CDR3 sequence (DNA): TGTGCCAGCAGCTTGGGGGGGTCTACCCGAGAGCAGTTCTTC.

The V and J genes are TRBV27 and TRBJ1-1; TRBD1 might be the D (6 bases). The germline V gene encodes CDR1 MNHEY and CDR2 SMNVEV (reference sequence). The CDR3 length is 15 residues. V was cut by 0 bases and J by 4 bases, with 12 bases left in between. The CDR3 sequence is CASSLSNRDGTEAFF. The CDR3 nucleotides read TGTGCCAGCAGTTTATCGAACAGGGACGGCACTGAAGCTTTCTTT.

The J gene is TRBJ2-2, the V gene TRBV5-8; 8 bases fit TRBD2. CDR1 and CDR2 (germline): SGHTS, YDEGEE. The CDR3 has 16 amino acids. Trimming took 1 base from V and 1 from J; bases not matched to a gene: 3. The CDR3 protein is CASSLSGGGNTGELFF. The CDR3, as DNA: TGTGCCAGCAGCTTGAGCGGGGGCGGGAACACCGGGGAGCTGTTTTTT.

This chain uses TRBV28 with TRBJ1-5; 8 bases agree with TRBD1. CDR3 length: 15 amino acids. The J segment lost 7 bases and the V segment lost 5 bases, leaving 10 bases of the junction unmatched. Germline V gives CDR1 MDHEN, CDR2 SYDVKM. The CDR3 spells CASSTRGQGGQPQHF. The CDR3 nucleotides read TGTGCCAGCAGTACTCGAGGACAGGGCGGCCAGCCCCAGCATTTT. Full variable domain (outside the CDR3, taken from reference TRBV28 and TRBJ1-5): DVKVTQSSRYLVKRTGEKVFLECVQDMDHENMFWYRQDPGLGLRLIYFSYDVKMKEKGDIPEGYSVSREKKERFSLILESASTNQTSMYLCASSTRGQGGQPQHFGDGTRLSIL.

A remark on this clone: Other nucleotide sequences in the sample specify the same CDR3. In nucleotides, the CDR3 is TGTGCCAGCAGCCCGGGAGGCGAACAGCCCCAGCATTTT. Its protein product is CASSPGGEQPQHF. The chain employs TRBV7-2 and TRBJ1-5, with no clear D. Germline V CDR1 and CDR2: SGHTA, FQGNSA. CDR3 length: 13 amino acids. The V gene lost 5 bases and the J gene lost 7 bases, with 12 bases spanning the gap.

The sample holds a few counts of this clone. The V and J genes are TRBV11-2 and TRBJ2-5; D is undetermined. CDR3 length: 16 residues. Germline V gene lookup returns CDR1 SGHAT and CDR2 FQNNGV. Trimming cost V 1 base and J 2 bases, with 14 bases left between them. CDR3 sequence (DNA): TGTGCCAGCAGCTTAGGAGGTATCGGCTCTCAAGAGACCCAGTACTTC. Amino acids: CASSLGGIGSQETQYF.

The genes are TRBV7-2 and TRBJ1-2; the D gene is possibly TRBD1 (5 bases). The V and J ends lost 1 base and 7 bases respectively, with 19 bases between them. Germline CDR1 and CDR2: SGHTA and FQGNSA. The CDR3 spans 16 residues. The CDR3 sequence: CASSLGRGLPGSGYTF. The DNA for the CDR3 is TGTGCCAGCAGCTTAGGTCGGGGGTTGCCTGGGAGTGGCTACACCTTC.

The V gene is TRBV6-1, the J gene TRBJ1-5; D is ambiguous. The CDR3 extends over 15 amino acids. CDR1 and CDR2 (germline): MNHNS, SASEGT. V was clipped by 3 bases and J by 4 bases, with 13 bases between them. DNA for the CDR3: TGTGCCAGCAGTGAGGGGATCCTAGCAAATCAGCCCCAGCATTTT. Amino acid sequence: CASSEGILANQPQHF.

The chain is built from TRBV11-1 and TRBJ1-1; D is unresolved. The CDR3 has 10 amino acids. CDR1 and CDR2 (germline): SGHAT, FQDESV (reference sequence). The V gene lost 0 bases and the J gene lost 11 bases, with 4 bases spanning the gap. The CDR3 DNA is TGTGCCAGCAGCTTAGCCGCGGCTTTCTTT. As protein: CASSLAAAFF.

The chain couples TRBV4-3 to TRBJ1-4, with D unresolved. V was clipped by 1 base and J by 7 bases, with 16 bases between them. The germline gives CDR1 LGHNA, CDR2 YSLEER. The CDR3 has 16 residues. CDR3 sequence (DNA): TGCGCCAGCAGCCAAGTCTACCCCGGAGATGGTGAAAAACTGTTTTTT. Amino acid sequence: CASSQVYPGDGEKLFF.